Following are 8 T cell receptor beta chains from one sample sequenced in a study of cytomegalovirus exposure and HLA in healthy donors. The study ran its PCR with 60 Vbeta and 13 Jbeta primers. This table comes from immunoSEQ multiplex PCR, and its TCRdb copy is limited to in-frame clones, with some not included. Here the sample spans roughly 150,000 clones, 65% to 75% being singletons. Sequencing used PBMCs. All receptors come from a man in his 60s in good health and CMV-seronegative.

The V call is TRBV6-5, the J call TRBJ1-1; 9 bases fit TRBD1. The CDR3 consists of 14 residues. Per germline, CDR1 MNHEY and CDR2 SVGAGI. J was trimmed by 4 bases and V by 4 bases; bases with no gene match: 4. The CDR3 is CASSLTGGGTEAFF. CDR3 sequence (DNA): TGTGCCAGCAGTTTAACAGGGGGCGGCACTGAAGCTTTCTTT.

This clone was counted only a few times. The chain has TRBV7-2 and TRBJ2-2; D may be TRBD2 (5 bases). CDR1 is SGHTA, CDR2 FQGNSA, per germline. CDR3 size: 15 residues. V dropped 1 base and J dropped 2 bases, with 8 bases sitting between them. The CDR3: CASSLGRTNTGELFF. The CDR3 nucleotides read TGTGCCAGCAGCTTAGGCCGGACTAACACCGGGGAGCTGTTTTTT. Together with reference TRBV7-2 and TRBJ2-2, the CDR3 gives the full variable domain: GAGVSQSPSNKVTEKGKDVELRCDPISGHTALYWYRQSLGQGLEFLIYFQGNSAPDKSGLPSDRFSAERTGGSVSTLTIQRTQQEDSAVYLCASSLGRTNTGELFFGEGSRLTVL.

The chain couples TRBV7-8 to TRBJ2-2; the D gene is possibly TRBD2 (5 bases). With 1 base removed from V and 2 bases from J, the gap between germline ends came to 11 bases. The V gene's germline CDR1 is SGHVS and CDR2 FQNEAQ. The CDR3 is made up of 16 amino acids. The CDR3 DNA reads TGTGCCAGCAGCTTAGTGAGCGGAAGAAACACCGGGGAGCTGTTTTTT. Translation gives CASSLVSGRNTGELFF.

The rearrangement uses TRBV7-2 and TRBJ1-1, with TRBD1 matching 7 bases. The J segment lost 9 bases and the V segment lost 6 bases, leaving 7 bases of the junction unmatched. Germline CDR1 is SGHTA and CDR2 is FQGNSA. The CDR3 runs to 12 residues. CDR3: CASRLSGQKAFF. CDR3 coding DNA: TGTGCCAGCAGGTTATCGGGACAGAAAGCTTTCTTT.

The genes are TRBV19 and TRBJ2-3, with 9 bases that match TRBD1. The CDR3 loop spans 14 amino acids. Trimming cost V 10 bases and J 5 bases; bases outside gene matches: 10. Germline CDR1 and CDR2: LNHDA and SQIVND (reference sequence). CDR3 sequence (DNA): TGTGCCACCTCGCCGGGACAGGGAGTAGATACGCAGTATTTT. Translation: CATSPGQGVDTQYF.

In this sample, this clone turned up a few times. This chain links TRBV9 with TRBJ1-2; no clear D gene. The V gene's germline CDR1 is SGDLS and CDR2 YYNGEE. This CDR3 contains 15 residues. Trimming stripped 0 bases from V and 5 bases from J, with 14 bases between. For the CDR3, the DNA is TGTGCCAGCAGCGTAGGGCCCGCAACGGGTTATGGCTACACCTTC. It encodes CASSVGPATGYGYTF.

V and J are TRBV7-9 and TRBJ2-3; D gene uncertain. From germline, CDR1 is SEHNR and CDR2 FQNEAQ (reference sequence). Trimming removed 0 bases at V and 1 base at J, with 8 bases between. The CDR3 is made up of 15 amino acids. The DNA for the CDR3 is TGTGCCAGCAGCTTAGCGACGGCGGGCACAGATACGCAGTATTTT. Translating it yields CASSLATAGTDTQYF.

The CDR3 DNA is TGTGCCAGCAGTTTAAGGGCAGGCGGGAACTATGGCTACACCTTC. Translating it yields CASSLRAGGNYGYTF. V usage is TRBV27 and J usage is TRBJ1-2; no clear D gene. Trimming stripped 2 bases from V and 2 bases from J, with 12 bases between. The CDR3 length is 15 residues. The germline V gene encodes CDR1 MNHEY and CDR2 SMNVEV (reference sequence).